These 8 T cell receptor beta chains share one sample of origin, sequenced in a study of cytomegalovirus exposure and HLA in healthy donors. Primers: 60 Vbeta forward and 13 Jbeta reverse. Assay used: immunoSEQ multiplex PCR; TCRdb lists only in-frame clones, some missing. The table includes about 180,000 clones, 84% detected once. The source material was PBMCs. These receptors came from a girl aged 2 to 9 in good health and CMV-seropositive.

The genes are TRBV7-3 and TRBJ1-1; D is perhaps TRBD1 (5 bases). Germline CDR1 and CDR2: SGHTA and FQGTGA. V gave up 5 bases and J gave up 4 bases, with 14 bases separating them. The CDR3 has 14 amino acids. The CDR3: CASSQRGGATEAFF. DNA for the CDR3: TGTGCCAGCAGCCAACGGGGAGGGGCCACTGAAGCTTTCTTT.

This chain uses TRBV29-1 with TRBJ1-1; 8 bases are shared with TRBD1. With V trimmed by 7 bases and J by 4 bases, 8 bases remained unmatched. CDR3 size: 13 residues. The germline V gene has CDR1 SQVTM and CDR2 ANQGSEA. The CDR3 reads CSDIRGRVTEAFF. As DNA, the CDR3 is TGCAGCGATATCAGGGGGCGAGTCACTGAAGCTTTCTTT.

This rearrangement joins TRBV19 to TRBJ1-1; D gene unclear. The CDR3 contains 21 residues. Germline CDR1 reads LNHDA; CDR2 reads SQIVND (reference sequence). The ends were cut back, 5 bases at V and 1 base at J, with 32 bases in the middle. CDR3 residues: CASSGSMIIIRAIGENTEAFF. Written as DNA, the CDR3 is TGTGCCAGTAGTGGATCTATGATAATTATTCGTGCTATAGGAGAGAACACTGAAGCTTTCTTT.

The chain employs TRBV30 and TRBJ2-5; D unclear. Trimming left V 4 bases short and J 4 bases short, with 10 bases between. Germline V gene sequence: CDR1 GTSNPN, CDR2 SVGIG (reference sequence). CDR3 length equals 12 residues. The CDR3 loop reads CAWTSLVETQYF. DNA of the CDR3: TGTGCCTGGACCTCCTTAGTAGAGACCCAGTACTTC. The full variable domain, with the rest looked up from reference TRBV30 and TRBJ2-5, is SQTIHQWPATLVQPVGSPLSLECTVEGTSNPNLYWYRQAAGRGLQLLFYSVGIGQISSEVPQNLSASRPQDRQFILSSKKLLLSDSGFYLCAWTSLVETQYFGPGTRLLVL.

The chain couples TRBV7-9 to TRBJ1-2, with D possibly matching TRBD1 (6 bases). This CDR3 is 17 amino acids long. In germline, CDR1 is SEHNR, CDR2 FQNEAQ (reference sequence). The V gene lost 1 base and the J gene lost 1 base, with 16 bases spanning the gap. Written as DNA, the CDR3 is TGTGCCAGCAGCTTAGGGGGCCTGGGACATCTTAACTATGGCTACACCTTC. Translation gives CASSLGGLGHLNYGYTF.

V usage is TRBV6-5 and J usage is TRBJ1-1; 7 positions agree with TRBD1. Trimming cost V 2 bases and J 6 bases; bases outside gene matches: 3. CDR1 is MNHEY, CDR2 SVGAGI, per germline. The CDR3 has 13 residues. The CDR3 loop is CASSYDTGAEAFF. CDR3 DNA sequence: TGTGCCAGCAGTTACGATACAGGGGCTGAAGCTTTCTTT.

V and J are TRBV6-1 and TRBJ1-1, with D tentatively TRBD1 (6 bases). Deletions cut 7 bases from V and 1 base from J, with 16 bases between. The V gene's germline CDR1 is MNHNS and CDR2 SASEGT. There are 15 residues in the CDR3. CDR3 in amino acids: CASTRDITPNTEAFF. DNA for the CDR3: TGTGCCAGCACCCGGGACATTACTCCGAACACTGAAGCTTTCTTT.

J is TRBJ2-7 and V is TRBV5-4; 10 bases align to TRBD2. Trimming cost V 4 bases and J 3 bases; bases outside gene matches: 7. The germline V gene encodes CDR1 SGHNT and CDR2 YYREEE (reference sequence). The CDR3 loop spans 15 amino acids. Here the CDR3 reads CASSVLAGEIYEQYF. For the CDR3, the DNA is TGTGCCAGCAGCGTTCTAGCGGGAGAGATCTACGAGCAGTACTTC.